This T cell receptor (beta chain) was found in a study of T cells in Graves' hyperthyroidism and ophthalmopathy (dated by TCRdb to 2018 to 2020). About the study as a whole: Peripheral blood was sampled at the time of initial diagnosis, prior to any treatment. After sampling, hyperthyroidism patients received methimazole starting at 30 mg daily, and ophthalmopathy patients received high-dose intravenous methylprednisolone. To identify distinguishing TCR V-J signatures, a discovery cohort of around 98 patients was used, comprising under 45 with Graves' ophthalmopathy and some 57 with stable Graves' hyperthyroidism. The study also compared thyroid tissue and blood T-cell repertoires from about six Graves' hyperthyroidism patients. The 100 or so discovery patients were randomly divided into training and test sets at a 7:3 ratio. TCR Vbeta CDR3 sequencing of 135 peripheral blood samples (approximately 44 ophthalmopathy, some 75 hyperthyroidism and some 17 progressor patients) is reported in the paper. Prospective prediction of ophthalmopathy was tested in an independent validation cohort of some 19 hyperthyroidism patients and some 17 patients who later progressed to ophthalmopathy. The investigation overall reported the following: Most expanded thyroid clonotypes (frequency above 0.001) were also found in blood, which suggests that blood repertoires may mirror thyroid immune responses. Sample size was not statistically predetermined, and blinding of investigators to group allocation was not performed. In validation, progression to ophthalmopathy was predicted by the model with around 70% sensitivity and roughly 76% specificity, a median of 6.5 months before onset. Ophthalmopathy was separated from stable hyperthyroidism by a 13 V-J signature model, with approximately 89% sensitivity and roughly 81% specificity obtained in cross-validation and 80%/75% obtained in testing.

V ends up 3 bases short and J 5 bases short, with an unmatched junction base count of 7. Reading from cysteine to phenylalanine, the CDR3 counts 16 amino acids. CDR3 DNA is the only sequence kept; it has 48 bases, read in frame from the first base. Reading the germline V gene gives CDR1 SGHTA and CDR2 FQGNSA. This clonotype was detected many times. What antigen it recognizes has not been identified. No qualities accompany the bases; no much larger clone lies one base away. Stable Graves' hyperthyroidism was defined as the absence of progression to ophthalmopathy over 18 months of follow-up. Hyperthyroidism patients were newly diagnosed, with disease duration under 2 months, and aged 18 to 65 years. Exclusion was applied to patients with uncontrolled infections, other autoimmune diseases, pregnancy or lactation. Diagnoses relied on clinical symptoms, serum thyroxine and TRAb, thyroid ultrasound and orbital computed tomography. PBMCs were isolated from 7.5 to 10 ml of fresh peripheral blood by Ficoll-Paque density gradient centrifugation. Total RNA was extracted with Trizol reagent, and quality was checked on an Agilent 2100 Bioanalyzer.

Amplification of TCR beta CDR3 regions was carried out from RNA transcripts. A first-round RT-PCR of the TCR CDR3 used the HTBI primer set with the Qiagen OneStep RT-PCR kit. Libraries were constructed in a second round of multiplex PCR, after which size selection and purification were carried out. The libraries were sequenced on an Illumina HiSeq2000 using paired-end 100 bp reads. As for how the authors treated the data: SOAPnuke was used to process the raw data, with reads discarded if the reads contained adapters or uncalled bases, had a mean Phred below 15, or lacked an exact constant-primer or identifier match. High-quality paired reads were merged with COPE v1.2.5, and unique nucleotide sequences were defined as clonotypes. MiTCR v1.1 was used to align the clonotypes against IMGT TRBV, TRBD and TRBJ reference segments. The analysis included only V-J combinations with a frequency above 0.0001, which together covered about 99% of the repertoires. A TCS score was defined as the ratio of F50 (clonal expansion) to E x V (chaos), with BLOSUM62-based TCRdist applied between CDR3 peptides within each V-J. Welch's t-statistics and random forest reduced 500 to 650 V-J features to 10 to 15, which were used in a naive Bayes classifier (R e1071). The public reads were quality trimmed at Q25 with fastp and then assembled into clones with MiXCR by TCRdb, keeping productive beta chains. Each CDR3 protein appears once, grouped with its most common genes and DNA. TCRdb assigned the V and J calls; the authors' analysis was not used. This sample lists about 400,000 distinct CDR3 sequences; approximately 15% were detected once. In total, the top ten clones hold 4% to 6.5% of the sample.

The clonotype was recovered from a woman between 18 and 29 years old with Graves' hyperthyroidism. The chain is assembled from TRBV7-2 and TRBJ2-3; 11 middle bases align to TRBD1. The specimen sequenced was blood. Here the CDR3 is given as CASSFLPGQGEDTQYF. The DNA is TGTGCCAGCAGCTTCCTTCCGGGACAGGGGGAAGATACGCAGTATTTT.